Listed here is a single TCR beta chain. Its specificity is not known. This specimen comes from a study of cytomegalovirus exposure and HLA in healthy donors. Findings and limits, study-wide: Upon later analysis, HLA-associated TCR beta chains proved more clonally expanded than other, equally common chains. Several of the most significant clusters appeared linked to common viral pathogens, based on a later analysis. Most TCRs appeared rarely, but some public TCRs recurred in many donors.

Trimming took 1 base from V and 5 from J, leaving 15 bases between them. This CDR3 comprises 17 residues. CDR1 is SGHVS, CDR2 FNYEAQ, per germline. Primers for the PCR totalled 60 Vbeta and 13 Jbeta. Only in-frame clones appear in the TCRdb table, and some are missing; sequencing was by immunoSEQ multiplex PCR. This table has fewer than 200,000 clones, about four fifths appearing once. The sequence derives from a female donor in good health and CMV-seronegative. Sample: PBMCs. This sequence joins TRBV7-6 and TRBJ1-6; D is perhaps TRBD1 (6 bases). The CDR3 sequence is CASSLGRRRTDNSPLHF. The CDR3 DNA reads TGTGCCAGCAGCTTAGGCCGAAGACGGACAGATAATTCACCCCTCCACTTT.